Following are 20 T cell receptor beta chains from one sample sequenced in a study of T cells in Graves' hyperthyroidism and ophthalmopathy. There were TCR beta CDR3 regions amplified from RNA transcripts. With the HTBI primer set, the TCR CDR3 went through a first round of RT-PCR. One entry per CDR3 protein, called by TCRdb with MiXCR from the multiplex PCR reads. The sample records under 250,000 distinct CDR3 sequences, roughly a quarter being singletons. The sample was blood. The receptors stem from a middle-aged woman with Graves' ophthalmopathy.

This clonotype has a count of ten or more. The chain carries TRBV7-9 and TRBJ1-2, with TRBD1 matching over 9 bases. The CDR3 is 16 residues long. V gave up 5 bases and J gave up 2 bases; unmatched junction bases: 9. The germline CDR1 and CDR2 sequences are SEHNR and FQNEAQ (reference sequence). CDR3 in DNA: TGTGCCAGCAGCGATACCACAGGGGGCCACAACTATGGCTACACCTTC. It specifies CASSDTTGGHNYGYTF.

This clonotype showed up many times. In DNA, the CDR3 is TGTGCCAGCAGCCAAGATCGGGACGGATGGGTTACGAACACTGAAGCTTTCTTT. Residues: CASSQDRDGWVTNTEAFF. The chain links TRBV3-1 to TRBJ1-1, with D maybe TRBD1 (5 bases). Between the trimmed V and J ends, which lost 0 bases and 1 base, there was a span of 18 bases. The V gene's germline CDR1 is LGHDT and CDR2 YNNKEL (reference sequence). The CDR3 is 18 amino acids.

J is TRBJ2-5 and V is TRBV20-1; TRBD2 matches 12 bases. CDR1 DFQATT and CDR2 SNEGSKA come from the germline V gene (reference sequence). V lost 5 bases, J lost 4 bases, and 5 bases stayed unmatched. The CDR3 is 14 residues long. The DNA of the CDR3 is TGCAGTGCTTCCGGGACTAGCGGGCTAGAGACCCAGTACTTC. Translation: CSASGTSGLETQYF.

This clonotype was detected only a few times. The chain uses TRBV6-1 and TRBJ2-7, with TRBD2 identical over 13 bases. CDR1 is MNHNS and CDR2 is SASEGT in the germline V gene. V lost 4 bases and J lost 2; bases outside the gene matches: 8. This CDR3 comprises 17 residues. The CDR3 nucleotides read TGTGCCAGCAGTGCCACAAGACTAGCGGGAGGAACCTACGAGCAGTACTTC. Its protein is CASSATRLAGGTYEQYF.

The chain carries TRBV12-3 or TRBV12-4 and TRBJ2-7; 8 positions match TRBD1. The junction had 12 bases not matched to a gene; V was cut back by 8 bases and J by 3 bases. CDR3 size: 15 residues. The CDR3 DNA reads as TGTGCCAGCTCGGTCCGGGACAGGACCATCTACGAGCAGTACTTC. This encodes CASSVRDRTIYEQYF.

This clonotype was observed at least ten times. The chain has TRBV28 and TRBJ2-3; 8 nucleotides line up with TRBD1. The germline CDR1 and CDR2 sequences are MDHEN and SYDVKM. The CDR3 spans 17 residues. The junction had 17 bases not matched to a gene; V was cut back by 6 bases and J by 6 bases. The CDR3 region has the DNA TGTGCCAGCAGCCCGCTCCAGGGGGCGCAGGAGAGGGATACGCAGTATTTT. Translating it yields CASSPLQGAQERDTQYF.

This clonotype was found many times. V gene TRBV20-1 combines with J gene TRBJ1-1; unclear D gene. Germline V lookup: CDR1 DFQATT, CDR2 SNEGSKA (reference sequence). The CDR3 runs to 11 residues. V lost 0 bases to trimming and J lost 7 bases, with 6 bases between them. CDR3 DNA sequence: TGCAGTGCTAGAGATGTAGGTGAAGCTTTCTTT. Its protein product is CSARDVGEAFF.

This clonotype was found many times. This rearrangement joins TRBV12-3 or TRBV12-4 to TRBJ1-1; 7 positions match TRBD1. Trimming took 3 bases from V and 7 from J; bases not matched to a gene: 5. This CDR3 has 13 amino acids. DNA for the CDR3: TGTGCCAGCAGTTTGGACAGGACCTATGAAGCTTTCTTT. Translation: CASSLDRTYEAFF.

This clonotype has a count of ten or more. The chain links TRBV30 to TRBJ2-7; TRBD1 or TRBD2 may be the D gene (6 bases each). V lost 5 bases and J lost 3, with 20 bases in between. The CDR3 consists of 15 residues. Germline loops: CDR1 GTSNPN, CDR2 SVGIG (reference sequence). CDR3 nucleotides: TGTGCCTGGGAAAGGGGGGTAACCTTCGGCTACGAGCAGTACTTC. It encodes CAWERGVTFGYEQYF.

This clonotype was picked up many times. The J gene is TRBJ1-1, the V gene TRBV30; no reliable D call. The length of the CDR3 is 13 residues. With 0 bases removed from V and 1 base from J, the gap between germline ends came to 6 bases. Germline V CDR1 and CDR2: GTSNPN, SVGIG (reference sequence). For the CDR3, the DNA is TGTGCCTGGAGTGTGATCTCGAACACTGAAGCTTTCTTT. Its translation is CAWSVISNTEAFF.

There are many counts of this clonotype. The gene calls are TRBV11-1 and TRBJ2-7; D perhaps matches TRBD1 (5 bases). Trimming removed 2 bases at V and 3 bases at J, with 20 bases between. This CDR3 is built from 17 residues. Germline CDR1 SGHAT, CDR2 FQDESV (reference sequence). CDR3 sequence (DNA): TGTGCCAGCAGCTTATTCCCCGCCTCGGCAGGACACTACGAGCAGTACTTC. Protein product: CASSLFPASAGHYEQYF.

V is TRBV13 and J is TRBJ2-2; 9 positions match TRBD1. V gave up 10 bases and J gave up 6 bases; unmatched junction bases: 15. There are 16 residues in the CDR3. From germline, CDR1 is PRHDT and CDR2 FYEKMQ (reference sequence). The CDR3 DNA reads TGTGCCATCGGCTTAACCGGGACAGGGCTCCCCGGGGAGCTGTTTTTT. Amino acid sequence: CAIGLTGTGLPGELFF.

Ten or more counts support this clonotype. The chain recombines TRBV6-4 with TRBJ2-2; 14 nucleotides match TRBD2. The V gene end was trimmed by 6 bases and the J gene end by 5 bases; junction bases not matched to a gene: 8. CDR3 length: 17 amino acids. Germline values: CDR1 MRHNA, CDR2 SNTAGT. The CDR3 nucleotides are TGTGCCAGCAGCCAGGGACTAGCGGGAGCGGGGACCGGGGAGCTGTTTTTT. Protein: CASSQGLAGAGTGELFF.

This clonotype was seen only a few times. The CDR3: CASSRGLAHSYNEQFF. The CDR3 DNA reads TGTGCCAGCTCAAGAGGTCTAGCGCACTCCTACAATGAGCAGTTCTTC. The rearrangement uses TRBV18 and TRBJ2-1; a weak D match, TRBD2 (6 bases). Germline CDR1 and CDR2: KGHSH and LQKENI. This CDR3 has 16 residues. V lost 5 bases to trimming and J lost 0 bases, with 14 bases between them.

This clonotype was seen repeatedly, ten times or more. The genes are TRBV30 and TRBJ1-2; TRBD1 is a possible D gene (6 bases). V was clipped by 0 bases and J by 6 bases, with 14 bases between them. The CDR3 has 14 amino acids. From germline, CDR1 is GTSNPN and CDR2 SVGIG (reference sequence). This CDR3 reads CAWSVIQGWDGYTF. DNA for the CDR3: TGTGCCTGGAGTGTTATCCAGGGGTGGGATGGCTACACCTTC.

This clonotype was seen ten or more times. The chain couples TRBV4-1 to TRBJ1-2; no reliable D call. The V end was cut by 1 base, the J end by 1 base, with 7 bases between. The CDR3 runs to 14 residues. Germline CDR1 and CDR2: MGHRA and YSYEKL. The chain's CDR3 is CASSQGGFNYGYTF. In nucleotides, the CDR3 is TGCGCCAGCAGCCAAGGGGGATTTAACTATGGCTACACCTTC.

This clonotype has at least ten counts. The chain is built from TRBV20-1 and TRBJ1-1; D is unresolved. The ends were cut back, 0 bases at V and 0 bases at J, with 8 bases in the middle. The CDR3 spans 14 residues. Germline CDR1 is DFQATT and CDR2 is SNEGSKA (reference sequence). Written as DNA, the CDR3 is TGCAGTGCTAGAGATCGCGGTTTGAACACTGAAGCTTTCTTT. This gives the protein CSARDRGLNTEAFF.

This clonotype was detected many times. CDR3 sequence reads: CASSLASGRPTDTQYF. The CDR3 DNA follows: TGTGCCAGCAGCTTAGCCAGCGGGAGGCCCACAGATACGCAGTATTTT. The chain carries TRBV7-2 and TRBJ2-3, with 9 bases fitting TRBD2. The ends lost 0 bases at V and 2 bases at J; junction bases unmatched: 3. This CDR3 has 16 amino acids. Per the germline V gene, CDR1 is SGHTA and CDR2 is FQGNSA.

This clonotype was seen ten or more times. The gene calls are TRBV5-1 and TRBJ1-1, with 7 bases that match TRBD1. Germline CDR1 and CDR2: SGHRS and YFSETQ. CDR3 length equals 14 residues. V lost 3 bases and J lost 4; bases outside the gene matches: 6. The CDR3 is CASSSGGAGTEAFF. For the CDR3, the DNA is TGCGCCAGCAGCTCAGGGGGTGCTGGCACTGAAGCTTTCTTT.

At least ten counts were recorded for this clonotype. The gene calls are TRBV9 and TRBJ2-7, with 7 bases that match TRBD1. J was trimmed by 2 bases and V by 0 bases; bases with no gene match: 2. The CDR3 is 14 amino acids. CDR1 SGDLS and CDR2 YYNGEE come from the germline V gene. The CDR3, as DNA: TGTGCCAGCAGCGTAGGAGGGGGCCCCTACGAGCAGTACTTC. Protein product: CASSVGGGPYEQYF.